This T cell receptor beta chain was documented in a study of cytomegalovirus exposure and HLA in healthy donors. Findings and caveats of the study: Association of a missense DCLRE1C variant with TCR beta V- and J-gene trimming was reported in a later analysis. Later work found most CMV-associated TCR beta chains apparently HLA-restricted. HLA allele associations emerged for roughly 17,000 TCR beta sequences in a later analysis, at 0.05 false discovery rate. Most TCR beta V segments were productive about 87% or about 30% of the time in an earlier analysis.

PCR primers comprised 60 Vbeta and 13 Jbeta primers. Libraries were prepared by immunoSEQ multiplex PCR; TCRdb keeps only in-frame clonotypes and omits some of them. The repertoire has around 150,000 clones, approximately 80% of them found once; the top ten carry roughly 7.5%. As concerns this clone: The target antigen is unknown.

The CDR3 runs to 14 residues. V lost 3 bases to trimming and J lost 5 bases, with 13 bases between them. Germline V gives CDR1 SGDLS, CDR2 YYNGEE. This sequence joins TRBV9 and TRBJ2-3, with a weak D call TRBD2 (7 bases). Sequenced sample: PBMCs. The TCR originated in a woman aged 25-40 years in good health and CMV-seropositive. In nucleotides, the CDR3 is TGTGCCAGCAGCGGCGGGGGCCTCATAGATACGCAGTATTTT. Its protein product is CASSGGGLIDTQYF.